This T cell receptor (beta chain) was recorded in a study of T cells after yellow fever vaccination. Via MiXCR, TCRdb re-called the 5' RACE reads, giving one row per CDR3 protein. Of approximately 150,000 distinct CDR3 sequences listed, 7.7% were seen once; the top ten hold roughly 0.77%. V lost 6 bases and J lost 15, with 15 bases in between. The CDR3 extends over 12 amino acids. CDR1 and CDR2 from the germline V gene are MNHNY and SVGAGI (reference sequence). The sample holds many counts of this clonotype. Sequenced here: CD4+ T cells sorted from PBMCs, sampled 5 days after the yellow fever booster vaccination. The chain employs TRBV6-6 and TRBJ1-6; D may be TRBD1 (5 bases). The receptor comes from a man under 40 who received the YFV17D yellow fever vaccine. The CDR3 coding sequence is TGTGCCAGCAGGCCACCCGAGGGGCACCTCCACTTT. It translates to CASRPPEGHLHF.